These 12 T cell receptor beta chains share one sample of origin, sequenced in a study of T cells in Graves' hyperthyroidism and ophthalmopathy. Amplified TCR beta CDR3 regions derived from RNA transcripts. The TCR CDR3 first-round RT-PCR relied on the HTBI primer set. Using its own MiXCR run on the multiplex PCR reads, TCRdb lists one record per CDR3 protein. Of approximately 610,000 distinct CDR3 sequences listed, over 15% are singletons. Input material: blood. The receptors come from a woman aged 18-30 years with Graves' hyperthyroidism.

This clonotype was seen more than once but under ten times. The genes are TRBV4-1 and TRBJ2-1; tentatively, D is TRBD2 (7 bases). CDR3 length: 16 amino acids. The germline V and J ends were trimmed by 0 bases and 9 bases, with 18 bases remaining between them. The germline CDR1 and CDR2 sequences are MGHRA and YSYEKL. CDR3 region: CASSQDSRGGPFEQFF. The CDR3 nucleotides are TGCGCCAGCAGCCAAGACTCGAGGGGGGGCCCGTTTGAGCAGTTCTTC.

This chain links TRBV5-1 with TRBJ1-6; maybe TRBD1 (6 bases). The CDR3 contains 13 residues. Trimming cost V 3 bases and J 14 bases, with 15 bases left between them. Germline CDR1 reads SGHRS; CDR2 reads YFSETQ. CDR3 in DNA: TGCGCCAGCAGCTCGCCAGGGGTTCGGGCCCTCCACTTT. This encodes CASSSPGVRALHF.

In this sample, this clonotype turned up many times. CDR3 amino acids: CASSLGWGELFF. For the CDR3, the DNA is TGTGCCAGCAGCTTGGGTTGGGGGGAGCTGTTTTTT. V and J are TRBV7-2 and TRBJ2-2, with unresolved D. The CDR3 sequence is 12 residues long. V was trimmed by 3 bases and J by 8 bases, leaving 7 bases between them. Per germline, CDR1 SGHTA and CDR2 FQGNSA.

In this sample, this clonotype turned up many times. This sequence joins TRBV20-1 and TRBJ2-3; 12 bases fit TRBD2. The CDR3 sequence is 17 residues long. J was trimmed by 2 bases and V by 5 bases; bases with no gene match: 11. Per the germline V gene, CDR1 is DFQATT and CDR2 is SNEGSKA (reference sequence). The CDR3 region is CSASSSGTSGFTDTQYF. CDR3 DNA sequence: TGCAGTGCTTCCTCATCCGGGACTAGCGGGTTCACAGATACGCAGTATTTT.

This clonotype has at least ten counts. This chain uses TRBV20-1 with TRBJ2-3; D is possibly TRBD2 (6 bases). Germline assignment: CDR1 DFQATT and CDR2 SNEGSKA (reference sequence). Trimming stripped 1 base from V and 3 bases from J, with 23 bases between. CDR3 length: 18 amino acids. The CDR3 bases are TGCAGTGCTAGAGCCCTCCCTAGCCTGCGGGAAGCGACAGATACGCAGTATTTT. Amino acids: CSARALPSLREATDTQYF.

This clonotype was seen a handful of times. The V call is TRBV13, the J call TRBJ2-5; TRBD2 matches at 11 bases. Germline V CDR1 and CDR2: PRHDT, FYEKMQ (reference sequence). V was pared by 5 bases and J by 0 bases, with 5 bases of the junction left unmatched. The CDR3 consists of 16 residues. The CDR3 nucleotides are TGTGCCAGCAGCCGTTGGGGACTAGCGGACCAAGAGACCCAGTACTTC. Amino acids: CASSRWGLADQETQYF.

This sequence joins TRBV6-1 and TRBJ2-7; tentatively, D is TRBD1 or TRBD2 (5 bases each). The CDR3 has 14 amino acids. Trimming shortened V by 7 bases and J by 1 base, and 14 bases separated the two germline ends. Germline values: CDR1 MNHNS, CDR2 SASEGT. The CDR3 is CASNRAEGSYEQYF. The CDR3 region has the DNA TGTGCCAGCAACCGGGCCGAGGGGTCCTACGAGCAGTACTTC.

This clonotype was picked up many times. The gene calls are TRBV28 and TRBJ1-2, with TRBD1 as a possible D gene (6 bases). The CDR3 has 13 residues. The V end was cut by 7 bases, the J end by 2 bases, with 11 bases between. Germline V lookup: CDR1 MDHEN, CDR2 SYDVKM. CDR3 in DNA: TGTGCCAGCATCCAGGGGCCCAACTATGGCTACACCTTC. Protein sequence: CASIQGPNYGYTF.

This clonotype appeared many times. The V and J genes are TRBV5-1 and TRBJ1-4, with TRBD1 as a possible D gene (5 bases). V was clipped by 5 bases and J by 2 bases, with 13 bases between them. Per the germline V gene, CDR1 is SGHRS and CDR2 is YFSETQ. This CDR3 is 15 amino acids long. This chain's CDR3 is CASSKSGNTNEKLFF. CDR3 sequence (DNA): TGCGCCAGCAGTAAATCAGGGAACACTAATGAAAAACTGTTTTTT.

This clonotype came up many times. CDR3 residues: CATSRDSGTGDYGYTF. As DNA, the CDR3 is TGTGCCACCAGCAGAGATTCGGGGACAGGGGACTATGGCTACACCTTC. The genes are TRBV15 and TRBJ1-2; TRBD1 matches 10 bases. V shed 0 bases, J shed 3 bases, and the junction held 4 bases outside the gene matches. The CDR3 is 16 amino acids. CDR1 LNHNV and CDR2 YYDKDF come from the germline V gene (reference sequence).

This clonotype occurred a few times. The genes are TRBV18 and TRBJ1-1; D is ambiguous. This CDR3 is 16 amino acids long. V was trimmed by 6 bases and J by 1 base, leaving 18 bases between them. CDR1 and CDR2 from the germline V gene are KGHSH and LQKENI. CDR3 coding DNA: TGTGCCAGCTCCCCCCCGTCTTCTGGGTCGAACACTGAAGCTTTCTTT. It yields the protein CASSPPSSGSNTEAFF.

The rearrangement joins TRBV20-1 to TRBJ2-2; 11 bases map to TRBD2. V dropped 6 bases and J dropped 7; count of bases not matched to a gene: 7. This CDR3 contains 14 residues. The germline gives CDR1 DFQATT, CDR2 SNEGSKA (reference sequence). The CDR3 sequence is CSAALAGVIGELFF. CDR3 DNA: TGCAGTGCAGCACTAGCGGGGGTTATCGGGGAGCTGTTTTTT.